Given below is one T cell receptor (beta chain) in context. This entry is derived from a study of blood T cell repertoires in COVID-19. The ends lost 0 bases at V and 7 bases at J; junction bases unmatched: 7. This CDR3 has 14 amino acids. Germline CDR1 reads SQVTM; CDR2 reads ANQGSEA. Only in-frame clones appear in the TCRdb table, and some are missing; sequencing was by immunoSEQ multiplex PCR. The table lists about 370,000 clones, about 89% of them singletons, with about 10% in the top ten. The rearrangement uses TRBV29-1 and TRBJ2-7, with 9 bases lining up with TRBD1. The specimen sequenced was peripheral blood. This receptor was identified in a woman in her 30s with COVID-19, enrolled during active disease. The CDR3 nucleotides are TGCAGCGTTGAAGATCGGGGGACAGGGAGGGAGCAGTACTTC. This codes for CSVEDRGTGREQYF.